The subject of this entry is one T cell receptor (beta chain). Its cognate antigen is unknown. The sample originates from a study of cytomegalovirus exposure and HLA in healthy donors. Whole-study findings and limits: Rarity held for most TCR sequences, but there were some public TCRs that occurred in many donors. When presence/absence was analysed, sequencing depth was taken to be roughly uniform across donors. Researchers reportedly found TCR beta sequences accurately predicted most subjects' HLA-A and HLA-B alleles.

When sampled, the donors appeared nominally healthy, though they likely had unrecorded immune exposures. 60 Vbeta and 13 Jbeta primers were used in PCR. TCRdb keeps only in-frame clones here, not all; method: immunoSEQ multiplex PCR. The data show 100,000 or so clones, roughly three quarters seen once. The CDR3 spans 13 residues. V dropped 2 bases and J dropped 1 base, with 5 bases sitting between them. Per the germline V gene, CDR1 is MNHNY and CDR2 is SVGAGI (reference sequence). V and J are TRBV6-6 and TRBJ1-1, with D uncertain. Sequencing used PBMCs. The receptor was derived from a woman between 40 and 50 years old in good health and CMV-seropositive. CDR3 sequence: CASSYSWNTEAFF. The DNA for the CDR3 is TGTGCCAGCAGTTACAGCTGGAACACTGAAGCTTTCTTT.